The entry that follows covers one T cell receptor beta chain sequence. Trimming stripped 4 bases from V and 6 bases from J, with 16 bases between. CDR3 length: 15 residues. Germline lookup yields CDR1 MGHDK and CDR2 SYGVNS. Those enrolled, adults aged roughly 18 to 100 years, came from 25 or so US areas. Clinical history reported by participants formed the basis on which cohorts were assigned. TCRdb keeps only in-frame clones here, not all; method: immunoSEQ multiplex PCR. This sample has approximately 250,000 clones; 90% occur once, and the top ten carry roughly 4.3%. This sample stems from a study of blood T cell repertoires in COVID-19. Looking at the study overall: PBMCs, B-cell-depleted T cells, or T cells were the source of the cDNA or gDNA that made up the material.

This clonotype was obtained from a woman in her 30s with acute COVID-19. The chain carries TRBV25-1 and TRBJ2-1, with a weak D call TRBD2 (5 bases). The sample comprised PBMCs or T cells enriched from blood (not recorded which). The CDR3 DNA reads as TGTGCCAGCAGTGTTCTAGCAGTTTCCGGCAATGAGCAGTTCTTC. This gives the protein CASSVLAVSGNEQFF.